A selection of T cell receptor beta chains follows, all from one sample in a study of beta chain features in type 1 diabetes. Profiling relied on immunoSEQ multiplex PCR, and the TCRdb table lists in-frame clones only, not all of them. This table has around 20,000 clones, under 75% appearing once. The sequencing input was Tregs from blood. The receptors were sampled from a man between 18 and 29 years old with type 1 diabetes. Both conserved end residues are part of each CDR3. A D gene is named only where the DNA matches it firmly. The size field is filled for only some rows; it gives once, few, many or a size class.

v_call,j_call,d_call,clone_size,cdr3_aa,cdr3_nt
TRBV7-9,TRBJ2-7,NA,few,CASSSTSRWVHEQYF,TGTGCCAGCAGCTCGACTAGTCGGTGGGTCCACGAGCAGTACTTC
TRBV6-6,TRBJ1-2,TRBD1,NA,CASRKDLSRGRVGYTF,TGTGCCAGCAGAAAGGACCTTTCCAGGGGGCGAGTTGGCTACACCTTC
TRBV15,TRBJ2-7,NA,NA,CATSREPPAQDTYEQYF,TGTGCCACCAGCAGAGAACCCCCCGCACAGGACACCTACGAGCAGTACTTC
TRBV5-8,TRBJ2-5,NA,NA,CASSVRVKETQYF,TGTGCCAGCAGCGTCAGGGTGAAAGAGACCCAGTACTTC
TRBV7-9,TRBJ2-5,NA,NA,CASSFRGAERGETQYF,TGTGCCAGCAGCTTCAGGGGAGCTGAACGGGGAGAGACCCAGTACTTC
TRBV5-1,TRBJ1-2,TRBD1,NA,CASSWGQGFGYTF,TGCGCCAGCAGCTGGGGACAGGGCTTTGGCTACACCTTC
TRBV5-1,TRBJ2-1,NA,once,CASSLSPGNNEQFF,TGCGCCAGCAGCTTGTCTCCGGGAAACAATGAGCAGTTCTTC
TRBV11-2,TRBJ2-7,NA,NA,CASSYDGTYYEQYF,TGTGCCAGCAGCTACGACGGGACTTACTACGAGCAGTACTTC
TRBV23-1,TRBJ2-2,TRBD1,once,CASSHGRDRYPRYNTGELFF,TGCGCCAGCAGTCATGGCCGGGACAGGTATCCACGGTATAACACCGGGGAGCTGTTTTTT
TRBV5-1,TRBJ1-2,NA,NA,CASGEGNYGYTF,TGCGCCAGCGGGGAGGGAAACTATGGCTACACCTTC
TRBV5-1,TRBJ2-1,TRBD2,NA,CASSLSGRSYNEQFF,TGCGCCAGCAGCCTAAGCGGGAGGTCCTACAATGAGCAGTTCTTC
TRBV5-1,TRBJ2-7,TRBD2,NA,CASSRLAGVDEQYF,TGCGCCAGCAGCAGATTAGCGGGAGTAGACGAGCAGTACTTC
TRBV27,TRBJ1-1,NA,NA,CASSYEGRGTEAFF,TGTGCCAGCAGTTATGAGGGCAGGGGCACTGAAGCTTTCTTT
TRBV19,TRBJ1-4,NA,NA,CASSFRAGPNEKLFF,TGTGCCAGTAGTTTTCGGGCGGGCCCTAATGAAAAACTGTTTTTT
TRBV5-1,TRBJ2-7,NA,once,CASSLISFSYEQYF,TGCGCCAGCAGCTTGATTAGTTTCTCCTACGAGCAGTACTTC
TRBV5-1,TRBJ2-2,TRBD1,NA,CASSLLPTGMNTGELFF,TGCGCCAGCAGCTTGCTCCCGACAGGGATGAACACCGGGGAGCTGTTTTTT
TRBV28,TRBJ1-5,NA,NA,CASSLGQQPQHF,TGTGCCAGCAGCCTCGGACAGCAGCCCCAGCATTTT
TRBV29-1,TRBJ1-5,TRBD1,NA,CSVGAQGNQPQHF,TGCAGCGTTGGCGCACAGGGGAATCAGCCCCAGCATTTT
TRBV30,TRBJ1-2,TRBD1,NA,CAWRWTGYGYTF,TGTGCCTGGAGGTGGACAGGGTATGGCTACACCTTC
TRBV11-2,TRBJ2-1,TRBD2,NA,CASSLLGGGADNEQFF,TGTGCCAGCAGCTTACTTGGCGGGGGGGCCGACAATGAGCAGTTCTTC
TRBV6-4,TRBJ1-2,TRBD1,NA,CASSPYRAGGAGYGYTF,TGTGCCAGCAGTCCATATCGGGCAGGGGGCGCGGGCTATGGCTACACCTTC
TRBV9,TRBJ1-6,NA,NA,CASSRGVRGSPLHF,TGTGCCAGCTCCCGAGGGGTTCGGGGGTCACCCCTCCACTTT
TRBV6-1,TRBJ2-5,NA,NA,CASSESGLGSIETQYF,TGTGCCAGCAGTGAATCGGGACTCGGTAGCATAGAGACCCAGTACTTC
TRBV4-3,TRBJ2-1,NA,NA,CASSQDPAGVPQEQFF,TGCGCCAGCAGCCAAGATCCGGCAGGGGTCCCCCAAGAGCAGTTCTTC
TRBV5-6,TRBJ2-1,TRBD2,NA,CASSASGTAWSEQFF,TGTGCCAGCAGCGCTAGCGGGACCGCCTGGAGTGAGCAGTTCTTC
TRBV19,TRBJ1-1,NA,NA,CASSPDRYTEAFF,TGTGCCAGTAGTCCGGACAGATACACTGAAGCTTTCTTT
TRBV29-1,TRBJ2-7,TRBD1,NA,CSVEERDRAGYEQYF,TGCAGCGTTGAAGAAAGGGACAGGGCAGGTTACGAGCAGTACTTC
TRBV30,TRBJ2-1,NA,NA,CAWSVQTSEQFF,TGTGCCTGGAGTGTACAGACCAGCGAGCAGTTCTTC
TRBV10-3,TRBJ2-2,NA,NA,CAIRQNTGELFF,TGTGCCATCAGACAGAACACCGGGGAGCTGTTTTTT
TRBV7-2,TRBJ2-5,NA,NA,CASSRQGKETQYF,TGTGCCAGCAGCCGCCAGGGGAAAGAGACCCAGTACTTC
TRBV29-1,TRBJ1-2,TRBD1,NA,CSVGQGLDGYTF,TGCAGCGTGGGACAGGGGTTGGATGGCTACACCTTC